A selection of T cell receptor beta chains follows, all from one sample in a study of cytomegalovirus exposure and HLA in healthy donors. Produced via immunoSEQ multiplex PCR; TCRdb's table is partial and in-frame only. The sample holds about 240,000 clones, about 80% seen once. The sequencing input was PBMCs. These receptors were collected from a woman aged 55 to 70 in good health and CMV-seropositive. Both conserved end residues are part of each CDR3. The D gene is left open where the match is weak. Rows may omit the clone size; those that give it use once, few, many or a size class.

v_gene	d_gene	j_gene	abundance	CDR3aa	CDR3nt
TRBV10-3	TRBD1	TRBJ1-1	.	CAISAPGGINTEAFF	TGTGCCATCAGTGCTCCAGGGGGCATCAACACTGAAGCTTTCTTT
TRBV10-1	.	TRBJ1-5	.	CACPRQPQHF	TGCGCCTGTCCTCGGCAGCCCCAGCATTTT
TRBV9	.	TRBJ2-7	.	CASTREPLLKSYEQYF	TGTGCCAGCACTCGAGAACCCCTCTTAAAATCCTACGAGCAGTACTTC
TRBV15	.	TRBJ2-1	.	CATSRDPGTYNEQFF	TGTGCCACCAGCAGAGATCCGGGGACCTACAATGAGCAGTTCTTC
TRBV4-1	TRBD2	TRBJ2-1	.	CASSQGVRESYNEQFF	TGCGCCAGCAGCCAAGGGGTGCGGGAGAGCTACAATGAGCAGTTCTTC
TRBV5-1	.	TRBJ1-1	.	CASRVPGSENTEAFF	TGCGCCAGCCGCGTTCCGGGGTCGGAAAACACTGAAGCTTTCTTT
TRBV11-1	.	TRBJ1-1	.	CASSTRSTVNTEAFF	TGTGCCAGCAGCACCCGGTCAACGGTGAACACTGAAGCTTTCTTT
TRBV19	TRBD1	TRBJ2-7	.	CASSRDSVYEQYF	TGTGCCAGTAGCCGGGACAGCGTCTACGAGCAGTACTTC
TRBV11-3	TRBD1	TRBJ1-1	once	CASSLDGTGNTEAFF	TGTGCCAGCAGCTTAGACGGGACAGGTAACACTGAAGCTTTCTTT
TRBV27	.	TRBJ1-2	.	CASSFTSGEAYGYTF	TGTGCCAGCAGTTTTACCTCGGGGGAAGCGTATGGCTACACCTTC
TRBV28	TRBD1	TRBJ2-7	once	CASTPGQTYEQYF	TGTGCCAGCACCCCGGGACAGACCTACGAGCAGTACTTC
TRBV4-1	TRBD2	TRBJ2-7	.	CASSQGGLAAYEQYF	TGCGCCAGCAGCCAAGGGGGACTAGCGGCCTACGAGCAGTACTTC
TRBV4-1	TRBD1	TRBJ2-6	.	CASSQGGQLREANVLTF	TGCGCCAGCAGCCAAGGGGGACAGTTAAGGGAGGCCAACGTCCTGACTTTC
TRBV7-2	.	TRBJ1-5	.	CASSFMQGGQPQHF	TGTGCCAGCAGCTTTATGCAGGGTGGTCAGCCCCAGCATTTT
TRBV29-1	TRBD1	TRBJ2-7	.	CSVSTGETYEQYF	TGCAGCGTTTCGACAGGGGAGACCTACGAGCAGTACTTC
TRBV28	.	TRBJ2-7	.	CASSSPTRSSVGYEQYF	TGTGCCAGCAGTTCTCCGACGAGGAGTAGCGTCGGATACGAGCAGTACTTC